Below, 17 T cell receptor beta chains from the same sample are listed, as sequenced in a study of T cells in tumors after PD-1 blockade. The assay was immunoSEQ multiplex PCR, and TCRdb's table has in-frame clones only and misses some. The table records more than 45,000 clones, 70% to 85% of them present only once. Material: PBMCs, obtained before anti-PD-1 therapy. The receptors were sampled from a human donor with advanced basal cell or squamous cell carcinoma (not recorded which).

This chain uses TRBV28 with TRBJ2-5; TRBD2 might be the D (6 bases). V lost 10 bases and J lost 4, with 19 bases in between. The germline V gene encodes CDR1 MDHEN and CDR2 SYDVKM. The CDR3 is made up of 14 amino acids. The CDR3 loop is CATNRWRGGETQYF. In DNA, the CDR3 is TGTGCCACCAACCGGTGGAGGGGAGGAGAGACCCAGTACTTC.

The chain recombines TRBV5-6 with TRBJ1-2; 8 bases map to TRBD1. This CDR3 has 15 residues. The germline CDR1 and CDR2 sequences are SGHDT and YYEEEE. V dropped 7 bases and J dropped 4; count of bases not matched to a gene: 12. The chain's CDR3 is CASLLQGEFIYGYTF. The CDR3 region has the DNA TGTGCCAGCCTACTACAGGGGGAGTTTATCTATGGCTACACCTTC. Looking up the rest from reference TRBV5-6 and TRBJ1-2 gives the full variable domain: DAGVTQSPTHLIKTRGQQVTLRCSPKSGHDTVSWYQQALGQGPQFIFQYYEEEERQRGNFPDRFSGHQFPNYSSELNVNALLLGDSALYLCASLLQGEFIYGYTFGSGTRLTVV.

The chain employs TRBV10-2 and TRBJ1-1; D gene ambiguous. CDR1 and CDR2 (germline): WSHSY, SAAADI. The V end was cut by 5 bases, the J end by 3 bases, with 13 bases between. This CDR3 is 14 amino acids long. The CDR3 DNA reads as TGCGCCAGCAGTCCTCAACACTCAGACACTGAAGCTTTCTTT. This gives the protein CASSPQHSDTEAFF.

This clone was seen once. The chain has TRBV7-2 and TRBJ2-7; D call uncertain. The CDR3 extends over 14 amino acids. The ends were cut back, 0 bases at V and 3 bases at J, with 9 bases in the middle. Germline loops: CDR1 SGHTA, CDR2 FQGNSA. The chain's CDR3 is CASSLASSGYEQYF. The CDR3 DNA reads as TGTGCCAGCAGCTTAGCATCTTCGGGCTACGAGCAGTACTTC.

This clone is judged large (0.1 to 1%). This specimen includes other DNA sequences encoding the same CDR3. The rearrangement links TRBV15 to TRBJ2-7; a weak D match, TRBD2 (5 bases). In germline, CDR1 is LNHNV, CDR2 YYDKDF (reference sequence). The CDR3 consists of 14 residues. V lost 0 bases and J lost 5, with 11 bases in between. The DNA for the CDR3 is TGTGCCACCAGCAGAGAACTAGGCGGGCACGAGCAGTACTTC. Translating it yields CATSRELGGHEQYF.

The genes are TRBV19 and TRBJ1-5; 8 bases are a match to TRBD1. CDR1 is LNHDA, CDR2 SQIVND, per germline (reference sequence). The CDR3 length is 14 residues. With V trimmed by 11 bases and J by 6 bases, 12 bases remained unmatched. The CDR3 loop reads CARRGTGGSQPQHF. The CDR3 coding sequence is TGTGCCCGGAGGGGGACAGGTGGTAGTCAGCCCCAGCATTTT.

DNA of the CDR3: TGTGCCAGCAGTGGACTCTTTAGCAATCAGCCCCAGCATTTT. Amino acid sequence: CASSGLFSNQPQHF. This chain connects TRBV28 to TRBJ1-5; D gene uncertain. The germline V and J ends were trimmed by 5 bases and 0 bases, with 8 bases remaining between them. CDR3 length equals 14 residues. CDR1 and CDR2 from the germline V gene are MDHEN and SYDVKM.

This clone was seen a handful of times. The chain uses TRBV28 and TRBJ1-5, with D possibly being TRBD1 (6 bases). Per germline, CDR1 MDHEN and CDR2 SYDVKM. The CDR3 has 14 residues. Trimming shortened V by 7 bases and J by 7 bases, and 17 bases separated the two germline ends. DNA for the CDR3: TGTGCCAGCACCGTAGCAGGGGTTGGCCAGCCCCAGCATTTT. Translation: CASTVAGVGQPQHF.

The V and J genes are TRBV6-5 and TRBJ2-7; no reliable D call. Trimming took off 11 bases at V and 7 bases at J, with 21 bases between the two ends. CDR1 and CDR2 from the germline V gene are MNHEY and SVGAGI. This CDR3 contains 13 residues. The CDR3 here is CACAPKTRLEQYF. CDR3 nucleotide sequence: TGTGCCTGCGCACCCAAGACTCGATTGGAGCAGTACTTC.

This clone is a singleton in its sample. Here the CDR3 reads CSVARGTMNTEAFF. For the CDR3, the DNA is TGCAGCGTTGCGCGGGGGACCATGAACACTGAAGCTTTCTTT. The chain joins TRBV29-1 to TRBJ1-1; D may be TRBD1 (5 bases). The CDR3 length is 14 residues. Germline V CDR1 and CDR2: SQVTM, ANQGSEA. The V gene lost 4 bases and the J gene lost 0 bases, with 12 bases spanning the gap.

Worth noting for this clone: This sample also contains other DNA sequences that code for the same CDR3. J is TRBJ2-1 and V is TRBV6-4; D is perhaps TRBD2 (7 bases). From germline, CDR1 is MRHNA and CDR2 SNTAGT. V was cut by 2 bases and J by 9 bases, with 17 bases left in between. CDR3 length: 15 amino acids. This CDR3 reads CASSDAGEGGAEQFF. The DNA of the CDR3 is TGTGCCAGCAGTGACGCGGGGGAGGGGGGGGCTGAGCAGTTCTTC.

The CDR3: CATSGIQGQDTEAFF. CDR3 in DNA: TGTGCCACCAGCGGAATTCAGGGTCAGGACACTGAAGCTTTCTTT. V is TRBV15 and J is TRBJ1-1; TRBD1 might be the D (5 bases). The ends were cut back, 5 bases at V and 3 bases at J, with 16 bases in the middle. Germline V gene lookup returns CDR1 LNHNV and CDR2 YYDKDF (reference sequence). The CDR3 length is 15 residues.

In its sample, this clone was seen once. The chain couples TRBV6-2 or TRBV6-3 to TRBJ2-7, with a tentative D call TRBD2 (7 bases). Trimming stripped 0 bases from V and 10 bases from J, with 13 bases between. The CDR3 extends over 13 amino acids. Germline V gene lookup returns CDR1 MNHEY and CDR2 SVGEGT. The CDR3: CASSYSGGGPQYF. CDR3 in DNA: TGTGCCAGCAGTTACTCAGGCGGGGGCCCACAGTACTTC.

The chain recombines TRBV18 with TRBJ1-1, with D possibly being TRBD1 (6 bases). CDR1 is KGHSH and CDR2 is LQKENI in the germline V gene. The CDR3 is 11 residues long. Trimming pared 3 bases from V and 9 bases from J, leaving 8 bases between. DNA of the CDR3: TGTGCCAGCTCACCGGACAGAAAAGCTTTCTTT. This codes for CASSPDRKAFF.

Details on this clone: Additional DNA sequences in this sample encode the identical CDR3. The V gene is TRBV12-5, the J gene TRBJ2-7; D is tentatively TRBD1 or TRBD2 (5 bases each). Trimming pared 0 bases from V and 3 bases from J, leaving 12 bases between. From germline, CDR1 is LGHNT and CDR2 FRNRAP. The CDR3 spans 15 residues. In DNA, the CDR3 is TGTGCTAGTGGTTTGGTCAGGGACCGCAGCTACGAGCAGTACTTC. Protein product: CASGLVRDRSYEQYF.

The V gene is TRBV5-1, the J gene TRBJ1-1; D not resolved. The length of the CDR3 is 13 residues. Trimming removed 1 base from V and 2 bases from J, with 6 bases in between. Germline lookup yields CDR1 SGHRS and CDR2 YFSETQ. The CDR3 nucleotides are TGCGCCAGCAGCTTGCCACCAAACACTGAAGCTTTCTTT. Amino acid sequence: CASSLPPNTEAFF.

The chain joins TRBV9 to TRBJ1-2; 9 bases are a match to TRBD1. V was clipped by 0 bases and J by 5 bases; unmatched bases: 5. CDR1 SGDLS and CDR2 YYNGEE come from the germline V gene. CDR3 length equals 15 residues. In DNA, the CDR3 is TGTGCCAGCAGCGTAGTACAGGGGGCTGGGTATGGCTACACCTTC. Protein product: CASSVVQGAGYGYTF.